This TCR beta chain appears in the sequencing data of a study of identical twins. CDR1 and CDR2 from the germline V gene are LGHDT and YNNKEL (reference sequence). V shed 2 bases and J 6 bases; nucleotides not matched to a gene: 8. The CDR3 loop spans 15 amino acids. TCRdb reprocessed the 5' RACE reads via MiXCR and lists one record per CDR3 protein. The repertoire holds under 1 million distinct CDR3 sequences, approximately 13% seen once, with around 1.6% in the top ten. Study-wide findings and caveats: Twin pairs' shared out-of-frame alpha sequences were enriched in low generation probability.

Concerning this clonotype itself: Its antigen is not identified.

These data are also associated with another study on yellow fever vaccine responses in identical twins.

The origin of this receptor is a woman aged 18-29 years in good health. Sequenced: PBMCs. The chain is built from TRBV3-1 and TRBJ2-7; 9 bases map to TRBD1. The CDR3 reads CASSQSGTGLSEQYF. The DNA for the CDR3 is TGTGCCAGCAGCCAATCCGGGACAGGGCTTAGCGAGCAGTACTTC.